Presented here are 10 T cell receptor beta chains from one specimen sequenced in a study of T-cell reconstitution after alpha-beta-depleted transplantation in children. TCRbeta library preparation incorporated unique molecular identifiers. TCRdb analysed the PCR reads with MiXCR anew, one entry per CDR3 protein. The profile covers about 440,000 distinct CDR3 sequences, with roughly two fifths appearing a single time and 27% taken by the ten largest. The sequenced sample was PBMCs, obtained before TCRalphabeta/CD19-depleted stem cell transplant. The receptor source for this set is a girl aged 2-10 years with aplastic anemia, due to receive a stem cell transplant.

In its sample, this clonotype was seen many times. J is TRBJ1-3 and V is TRBV12-3 or TRBV12-4; D is possibly TRBD1 (6 bases). The CDR3 sequence is 13 residues long. V was clipped by 6 bases and J by 4 bases, with 10 bases between them. CDR3 DNA: TGTGCCAGCAGGTTCCAGGGGGGAAACACCATATATTTT. Translating it yields CASRFQGGNTIYF.

The chain is built from TRBV29-1 and TRBJ1-1, with TRBD1 identical over 10 bases. There are 15 residues in the CDR3. The V segment lost 4 bases and the J segment 0 bases; nucleotides outside the gene matches: 5. Germline assignment: CDR1 SQVTM and CDR2 ANQGSEA. The chain's CDR3 is CSVGGDRGLNTEAFF. The CDR3, as DNA: TGCAGCGTTGGCGGAGACAGGGGGCTGAACACTGAAGCTTTCTTT. Supplemented by reference TRBV29-1 and TRBJ1-1, the full variable domain reads SAVISQKPSRDICQRGTSLTIQCQVDSQVTMMFWYRQQPGQSLTLIATANQGSEATYESGFVIDKFPISRPNLTFSTLTVSNMSPEDSSIYLCSVGGDRGLNTEAFFGQGTRLTVV.

CDR3 nucleotide sequence: TGCAGTGCTAGACAGCTCGGAGCGGGAGGGCCTGGCAATGAGCAGTTCTTC. This translates into CSARQLGAGGPGNEQFF. The chain uses TRBV20-1 and TRBJ2-1; TRBD2 matches at 10 bases. The CDR3 totals 17 residues. CDR1 is DFQATT, CDR2 SNEGSKA, per germline (reference sequence). The junction had 13 bases not matched to a gene; V was cut back by 2 bases and J by 6 bases.

This clonotype was observed a few times. The CDR3 reads CASSLRAGLADTDTQYF. The CDR3 region has the DNA TGTGCCAGCAGTTTAAGAGCGGGACTAGCAGACACAGATACGCAGTATTTT. The chain carries TRBV12-3 or TRBV12-4 and TRBJ2-3; 9 nucleotides align to TRBD2. There are 17 residues in the CDR3. V shed 2 bases, J shed 2 bases, and the junction held 8 bases outside the gene matches.

Points on this clonotype: This may be a read error: a much more frequent sequence differs by one nucleotide. V is TRBV3-1 and J is TRBJ2-1; 9 nucleotides align to TRBD2. Germline V gene data show CDR1 as LGHDT and CDR2 as YNNKEL (reference sequence). The CDR3 contains 17 residues. The CDR3 sequence: CACSQVEVSGSLGEQFF. CDR3 DNA: TGTGCCTGCAGCCAAGTCGAAGTTAGCGGGAGTCTGGGTGAGCAGTTCTTC.

The rearrangement links TRBV25-1 to TRBJ2-1, with 7 positions matching TRBD2. Per the germline V gene, CDR1 is MGHDK and CDR2 is SYGVNS. CDR3 length equals 15 residues. Trimming took 1 base from V and 6 from J; bases not matched to a gene: 6. CDR3 loop: CASSELAAGTNEQFF. The CDR3, as DNA: TGTGCCAGCAGTGAATTAGCAGCGGGGACCAATGAGCAGTTCTTC.

V and J are TRBV5-1 and TRBJ2-7, with D unresolved. CDR3 length: 15 residues. Germline V gene data show CDR1 as SGHRS and CDR2 as YFSETQ. V dropped 0 bases and J dropped 2 bases, with 12 bases sitting between them. CDR3 protein: CASSLGGTSPYEQYF. The CDR3, as DNA: TGCGCCAGCAGCTTGGGCGGTACCTCTCCCTACGAGCAGTACTTC.

The chain carries TRBV15 and TRBJ2-7; D remains ambiguous. The germline V gene has CDR1 LNHNV and CDR2 YYDKDF (reference sequence). The ends were cut back, 3 bases at V and 3 bases at J, with 9 bases in the middle. The CDR3 is made up of 13 amino acids. In DNA form, the CDR3 reads TGTGCCACCAGCAGTTTGACAAACTACGAGCAGTACTTC. This codes for CATSSLTNYEQYF.

Only a few counts were recorded for this clonotype. This chain links TRBV20-1 with TRBJ2-3; the D is unclear. Germline V gene sequence: CDR1 DFQATT, CDR2 SNEGSKA (reference sequence). The CDR3 runs to 12 residues. With 2 bases removed from V and 4 bases from J, the gap between germline ends came to 7 bases. The CDR3 here is CSARTPADTQYF. In DNA, the CDR3 is TGCAGTGCTAGAACCCCGGCAGATACGCAGTATTTT.

This clonotype was counted between two and nine times. This chain uses TRBV20-1 with TRBJ2-1; 12 bases align to TRBD2. Per the germline V gene, CDR1 is DFQATT and CDR2 is SNEGSKA (reference sequence). The CDR3 is made up of 17 amino acids. The V segment lost 6 bases and the J segment 9 bases; nucleotides outside the gene matches: 18. The CDR3 DNA reads as TGCAGTGCCACTCTAGGGACTAGCGGGCTGCAAAGTGGTGAGCAGTTCTTC. Residues: CSATLGTSGLQSGEQFF.